This TCR beta chain appears in the sequencing data of a study of CD8 T cells in ankylosing spondylitis. With V trimmed by 3 bases and J by 8 bases, 9 bases remained unmatched. The germline gives CDR1 SGHRS, CDR2 YFSETQ. There are 16 residues in the CDR3. This clonotype was detected only a few times. Its antigen is still unknown. Study-wide points: There was a TCR beta motif, made of several highly homologous variants, that appeared characteristic of ankylosing spondylitis blood. The disease-linked clones had a CD8+ phenotype and low blood frequencies. Earlier reports found some motif variants in synovial fluid and blood in reactive arthritis. In ankylosing spondylitis patients, matched synovial fluid reportedly showed significant enrichment of disease-linked clones.

Libraries for TCR beta were made by quantitative 5'-RACE with molecular barcodes. TCRdb reprocessed the 5' RACE reads via MiXCR and lists one record per CDR3 protein. There are hundreds of thousands of distinct CDR3 sequences in the sample; about an eighth occur only once, and approximately 0.5% lies in the top ten. Sequencing was performed on blood, either unsorted or a sorted T cell fraction (not recorded which). This sequence was found in a male donor with ankylosing spondylitis. The J gene is TRBJ2-3, the V gene TRBV5-1, with TRBD2 matching 13 bases. The CDR3, as DNA: TGCGCCAGCAGCTCGGGACTAGCGGGGACGCAGAGTACGCAGTATTTT. Encoded protein: CASSSGLAGTQSTQYF. The entire variable domain, with the rest obtained from reference TRBV5-1 and TRBJ2-3, is as follows: KAGVTQTPRYLIKTRGQQVTLSCSPISGHRSVSWYQQTPGQGLQFLFEYFSETQRNKGNFPGRFSGRQFSNSRSEMNVSTLELGDSALYLCASSSGLAGTQSTQYFGPGTRLTVL.